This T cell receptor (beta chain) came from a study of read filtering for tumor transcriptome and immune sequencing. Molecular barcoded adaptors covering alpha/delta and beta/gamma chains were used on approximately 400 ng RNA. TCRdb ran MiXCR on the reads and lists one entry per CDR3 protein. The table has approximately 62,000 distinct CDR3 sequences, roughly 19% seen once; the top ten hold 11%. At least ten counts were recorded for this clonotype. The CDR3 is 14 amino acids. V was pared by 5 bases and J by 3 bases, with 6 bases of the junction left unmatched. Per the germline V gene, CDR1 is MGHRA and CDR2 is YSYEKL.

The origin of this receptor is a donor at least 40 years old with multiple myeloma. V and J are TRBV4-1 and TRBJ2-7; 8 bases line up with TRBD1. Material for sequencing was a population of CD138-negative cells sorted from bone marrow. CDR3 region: CASSRDRYLYEQYF. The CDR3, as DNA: TGCGCCAGCAGCAGGGACAGGTACCTCTACGAGCAGTACTTC.